This entry features one TCR beta chain sequence. The antigen it recognizes is unknown. The input lacks base qualities; no much larger clone sits a single base away. Peripheral blood CD8+ and CD4+ T cells from healthy donors, Susac syndrome patients and multiple sclerosis patients were profiled by high-throughput TCR beta sequencing. The multiple sclerosis controls were treatment-naive patients whose relapsing-remitting disease, either stable or active, fulfilled the revised McDonald criteria. Bulk CD8+ and CD4+ T cells were purified magnetically by negative isolation, whereas CD8+ TEMRA cells were enriched by FACS. Blood was drawn into EDTA tubes, processed within 24 hours, and PBMCs were isolated by density gradient centrifugation. PBMCs intended for TCR sequencing were cryopreserved in liquid nitrogen and thawed later in a water bath at 37 degrees C. The sorted or isolated CD4+, CD8+ and CD8+ TEMRA cells had a purity of 90% or higher.

The junction shows trimming of 3 bases on V and 9 bases on J, plus 6 bases between the germline ends. The germline V gene (reference sequence) provides CDR1 PRHDT and CDR2 FYEKMQ. The CDR3 runs 12 residues from the cysteine to the phenylalanine. CDR3 DNA is the only sequence kept; it has 36 bases, read in frame from the first base. This entry comes from a study of CD8 T cells in Susac syndrome (dated by TCRdb to between 2017 and 2020). Context from the whole study: Whether CD8+ T cell activation and differentiation in Susac syndrome was antigen driven was tested using repertoire sequencing. The study compared CD8+ T cell repertoire clonality among roughly 12 healthy donors, around 14 Susac syndrome patients and 15 multiple sclerosis patients.

RNA was extracted with the RNeasy kit and about 0.45 to 1 ug was reverse transcribed using random hexamers. TCR beta CDR3 regions were amplified with the immunoSEQ multiplex PCR assay covering 54 Vbeta and 13 Jbeta segments. PCR amplification bias was corrected using a synthetic template baseline for primer optimization and computational correction. The paper's processing steps were these. Only productive sequences were kept, with reads annotated to V, D and J genes according to IMGT and analyzed in immunoSEQ Analyzer. To calculate clonality, Shannon entropy was normalized by log2 of the number of productive unique sequences and then subtracted from one. For each patient and control, public and private clones were evaluated among the 100 most prevalent clones. Susac-specific clones were defined as absent from healthy and MS cohorts, around 970 published viral clones and other ImmuneACCESS disease sequences. TCRdb trimmed public reads at Q25 via fastp, called clones via MiXCR and kept in-frame beta chains. Duplicate CDR3 protein sequences are folded into a single record with the most common DNA and genes. TCRdb's processing, not the authors' own work, is the source of the V and J calls. The sample table records fewer than 250,000 distinct CDR3 sequences; roughly 90% of these occur just once. The ten largest clones add up to roughly 0.13% of the sample.

What the work shows at the level of the full study, not this receptor alone: The TCR sequencing and HLA analysis was acknowledged to have included a relatively small number of individuals.

The chain is assembled from TRBV13 and TRBJ1-6, with the D gene not confidently named. The sequence was collected from a human donor with multiple sclerosis. The sequencing sample was made of CD8+ T cells from PBMCs. The nucleotide sequence is TGTGCCAGCAGCTTGATCGGTTCACCCCTCCACTTT. The encoded protein is CASSLIGSPLHF.